Below, one TCR beta chain is given with its context. As yet, its antigen is unknown. CDR1 is DFQATT, CDR2 SNEGSKA, per germline (reference sequence). The CDR3 spans 15 residues. The ends were cut back, 5 bases at V and 2 bases at J, with 19 bases in the middle. The sample is drawn from a study of blood T cells in healthy people across ages. The second PCR ran roughly 6 to 11 cycles with a sample-barcoded 5' primer and J-beta primers. MiXCR, run by TCRdb on the 5' RACE reads, gives a single entry per CDR3 protein. Among about 1.6 million distinct CDR3 sequences listed, roughly 32% were seen once. Whole-study results and caveats: Expanded clonotype changes were possibly confounded by unknown donor CMV status. Long-lived and aged donors differed, with more naive CD4+ cells and higher diversity in the long-lived.

Sequenced input: blood. The chain combines TRBV20-1 with TRBJ2-7; TRBD1 is a possible D gene (6 bases). The source is a woman aged 25 to 39 in good health. CDR3 sequence (DNA): TGCAGTGCTGGTCCCGGACAGAATTCTCCCTACGAGCAGTACTTC. Protein: CSAGPGQNSPYEQYF.